Listed below are T cell receptor beta chains from one sample, sequenced in a study of cytomegalovirus exposure and HLA in healthy donors. Measured with immunoSEQ multiplex PCR; TCRdb has only the in-frame clones, and not every one. This sample has about 77,000 clones, with around 79% found just once. The sequencing sample was made of PBMCs. All receptors come from a man in his forties or fifties in good health and CMV-seronegative. Both conserved end residues are part of each CDR3. Fields, in order: CDR3 protein, V gene.

CDR3: CASSLGAGGSSYEQYF
V: TRBV7-8

CDR3: CASSTSKGGANVLTF
V: TRBV6-6

CDR3: CASSPAGGAQGWQPQHF
V: TRBV27

CDR3: CATQRGGKTGELFF
V: TRBV10-3

CDR3: CASSYQGDNYGYTF
V: TRBV6-6

CDR3: CASSPRDTDTQYF
V: TRBV18

CDR3: CAPLLAPYETQYF
V: TRBV5-4

CDR3: CASSGAGHDYGYTF
V: TRBV5-4

CDR3: CASSFSGGGEAFF
V: TRBV27

CDR3: CASSLEGLTNYGYTF
V: TRBV5-6

CDR3: CASSLVGSTLYYEQYF
V: TRBV28

CDR3: CATTRGRTDTQYF
V: TRBV6-5

CDR3: CASSLTPRGGGYTF
V: TRBV7-3

CDR3: CASSLGEDTQYF
V: TRBV7-9

CDR3: CASSFGTASLYEQYF
V: TRBV28

CDR3: CASSPRTGLINTEAFF
V: TRBV19

CDR3: CASSPGQGPSGAYEQYF
V: TRBV18

CDR3: CASSLGLDIFGETQYF
V: TRBV7-3

CDR3: CASQALPNSYEQYF
V: TRBV27

CDR3: CASSEFGGGNTEAFF
V: TRBV10-2

CDR3: CASSLRGGSGNTIYF
V: TRBV5-4

CDR3: CASSLEAREGYEQYF
V: TRBV7-2

CDR3: CASSEGGLSNQPQHF
V: TRBV6-1

CDR3: CASRSGTGLEKLFF
V: TRBV6-6

CDR3: CASSSLRTSGRAYEQYF
V: TRBV5-4